This TCR beta chain was identified during a study of blood T cell repertoires in COVID-19. Overall study: PBMCs, B-cell-depleted T cells, or T cells were the source of the cDNA or gDNA that made up the material.

As processed by the authors: Amplification of reference gene primers was used by the study to estimate nucleated cell counts. Sequencing used immunoSEQ multiplex PCR; TCRdb keeps in-frame clones, though not all of them. V and J calls and clone size are as listed in that table; D and trimming were resolved from the DNA. The data show some 250,000 clones, more than 75% seen once. Germline V lookup: CDR1 SEHNR, CDR2 FQNEAQ (reference sequence). The CDR3 contains 13 residues. V was pared by 5 bases and J by 9 bases, with 14 bases between. The sample taken for sequencing was peripheral blood. The receptor was isolated from a woman in her thirties or forties who had recovered from COVID-19. The chain uses TRBV7-9 and TRBJ1-5; no definite D call. CDR3 residues: CASSTEGGSPQHF. CDR3 coding DNA: TGTGCCAGCAGCACCGAGGGAGGCTCGCCCCAGCATTTT. The whole variable domain, remainder taken from reference TRBV7-9 and TRBJ1-5, is DTGVSQNPRHKITKRGQNVTFRCDPISEHNRLYWYRQTLGQGPEFLTYFQNEAQLEKSRLLSDRFSAERPKGSFSTLEIQRTEQGDSAMYLCASSTEGGSPQHFGDGTRLSIL.